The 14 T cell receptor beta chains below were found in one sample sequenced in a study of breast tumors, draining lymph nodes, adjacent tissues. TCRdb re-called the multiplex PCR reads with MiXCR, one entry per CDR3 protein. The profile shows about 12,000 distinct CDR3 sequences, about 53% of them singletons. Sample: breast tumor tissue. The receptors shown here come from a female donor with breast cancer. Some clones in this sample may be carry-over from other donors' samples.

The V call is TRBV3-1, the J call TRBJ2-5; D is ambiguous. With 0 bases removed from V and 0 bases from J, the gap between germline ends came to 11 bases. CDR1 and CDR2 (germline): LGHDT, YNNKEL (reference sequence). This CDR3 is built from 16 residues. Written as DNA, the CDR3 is TGTGCCAGCAGCCAAGAAGGCGGCAGTTACCAAGAGACCCAGTACTTC. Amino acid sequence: CASSQEGGSYQETQYF.

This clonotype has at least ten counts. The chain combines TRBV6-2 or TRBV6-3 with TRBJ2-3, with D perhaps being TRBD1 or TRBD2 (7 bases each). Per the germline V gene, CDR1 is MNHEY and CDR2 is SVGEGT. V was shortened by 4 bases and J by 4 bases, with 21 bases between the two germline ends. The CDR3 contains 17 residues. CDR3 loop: CASSSPPGGGYSDTQYF. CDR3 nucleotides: TGTGCCAGCAGTTCCCCCCCAGGGGGGGGGTATTCAGATACGCAGTATTTT.

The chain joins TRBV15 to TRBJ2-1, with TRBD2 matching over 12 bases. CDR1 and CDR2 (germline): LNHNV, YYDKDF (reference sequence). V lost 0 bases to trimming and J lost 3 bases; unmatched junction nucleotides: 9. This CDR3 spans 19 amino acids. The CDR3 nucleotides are TGTGCCACCAGCAGAGATTGGCTAGCGGGAGGGGGTTTCTACAATGAGCAGTTCTTC. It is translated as CATSRDWLAGGGFYNEQFF. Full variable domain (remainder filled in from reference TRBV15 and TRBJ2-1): DAMVIQNPRYQVTQFGKPVTLSCSQTLNHNVMYWYQQKSSQAPKLLFHYYDKDFNNEADTPDNFQSRRPNTSFCFLDIRSPGLGDTAMYLCATSRDWLAGGGFYNEQFFGPGTRLTVL.

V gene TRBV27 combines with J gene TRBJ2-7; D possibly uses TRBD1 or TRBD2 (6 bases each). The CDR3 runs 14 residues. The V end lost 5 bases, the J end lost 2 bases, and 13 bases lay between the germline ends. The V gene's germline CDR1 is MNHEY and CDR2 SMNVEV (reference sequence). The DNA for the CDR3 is TGTGCCAGCAGTGGACAGTCTAGCGCCTACGAGCAGTACTTC. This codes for CASSGQSSAYEQYF.

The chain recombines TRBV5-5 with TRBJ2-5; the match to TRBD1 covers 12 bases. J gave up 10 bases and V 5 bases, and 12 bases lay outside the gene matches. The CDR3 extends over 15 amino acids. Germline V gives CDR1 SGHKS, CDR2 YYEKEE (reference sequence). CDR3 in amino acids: CASSYSGGQGASQYF. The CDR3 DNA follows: TGTGCCAGCAGTTATAGCGGGGGACAGGGGGCGAGCCAGTACTTC.

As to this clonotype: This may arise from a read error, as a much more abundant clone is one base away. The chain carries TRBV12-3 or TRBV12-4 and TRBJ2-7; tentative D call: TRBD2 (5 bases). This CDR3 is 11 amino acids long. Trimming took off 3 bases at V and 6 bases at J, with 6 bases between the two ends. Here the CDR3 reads CASSFRGEQYF. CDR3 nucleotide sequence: TGTGCCAGCAGTTTTCGGGGCGAGCAGTACTTC.

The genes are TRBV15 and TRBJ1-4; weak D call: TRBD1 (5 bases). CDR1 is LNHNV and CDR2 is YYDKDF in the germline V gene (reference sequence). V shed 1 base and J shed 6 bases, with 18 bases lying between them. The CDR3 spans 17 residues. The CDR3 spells CATSRVNQGGWDEKLFF. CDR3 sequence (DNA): TGTGCCACCAGCAGAGTTAATCAGGGAGGCTGGGATGAAAAACTGTTTTTT.

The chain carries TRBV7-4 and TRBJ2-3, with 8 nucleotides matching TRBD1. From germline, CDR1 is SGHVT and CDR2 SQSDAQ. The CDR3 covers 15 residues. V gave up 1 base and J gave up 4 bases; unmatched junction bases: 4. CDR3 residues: CASSLEGQGADTQYF. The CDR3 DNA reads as TGTGCCAGCAGCTTAGAAGGACAGGGCGCAGATACGCAGTATTTT.

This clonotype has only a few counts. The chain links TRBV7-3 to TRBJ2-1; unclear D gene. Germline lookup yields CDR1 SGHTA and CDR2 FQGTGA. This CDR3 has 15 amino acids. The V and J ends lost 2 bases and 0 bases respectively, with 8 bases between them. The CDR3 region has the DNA TGTGCCAGCAGCTTAGCAGCTAACTCCTACAATGAGCAGTTCTTC. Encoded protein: CASSLAANSYNEQFF. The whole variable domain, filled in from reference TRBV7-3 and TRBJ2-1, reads GAGVSQTPSNKVTEKGKYVELRCDPISGHTALYWYRQSLGQGPEFLIYFQGTGAADDSGLPNDRFFAVRPEGSVSTLKIQRTERGDSAVYLCASSLAANSYNEQFFGPGTRLTVL.

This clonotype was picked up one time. The CDR3 region is CATSDPGQWKKDEQYV. Here the CDR3 DNA reads TGTGCCACCAGTGACCCTGGACAGTGGAAGAAGGACGAGCAGTACGTC. The chain employs TRBV24-1 and TRBJ2-7; maybe TRBD1 (6 bases). The CDR3 totals 16 residues. V lost 4 bases to trimming and J lost 5 bases, with 20 bases between them. CDR1 is KGHDR, CDR2 SFDVKD, per germline.

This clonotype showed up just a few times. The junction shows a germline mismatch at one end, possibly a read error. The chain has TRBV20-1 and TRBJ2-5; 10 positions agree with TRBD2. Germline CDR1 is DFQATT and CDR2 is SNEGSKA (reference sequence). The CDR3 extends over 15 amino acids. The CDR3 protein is CSAGEDSGRAETQYF. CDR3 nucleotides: TGCAGTGCTGGAGAGGACAGCGGGAGGGCAGAGACCCAGTACTTC.

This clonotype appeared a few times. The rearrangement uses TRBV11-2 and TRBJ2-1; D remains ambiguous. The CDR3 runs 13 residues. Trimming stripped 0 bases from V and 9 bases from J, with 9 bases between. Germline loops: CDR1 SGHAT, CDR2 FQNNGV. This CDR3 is CASSLENFGEQFF. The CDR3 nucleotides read TGTGCCAGCAGCTTAGAAAATTTCGGTGAGCAGTTCTTC.

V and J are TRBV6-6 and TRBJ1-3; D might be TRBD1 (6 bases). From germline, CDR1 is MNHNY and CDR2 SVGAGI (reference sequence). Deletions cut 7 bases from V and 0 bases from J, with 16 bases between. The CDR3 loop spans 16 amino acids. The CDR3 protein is CASTPRGVYSGNTIYF. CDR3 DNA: TGTGCCAGCACCCCGAGGGGGGTATACTCTGGAAACACCATATATTTT.

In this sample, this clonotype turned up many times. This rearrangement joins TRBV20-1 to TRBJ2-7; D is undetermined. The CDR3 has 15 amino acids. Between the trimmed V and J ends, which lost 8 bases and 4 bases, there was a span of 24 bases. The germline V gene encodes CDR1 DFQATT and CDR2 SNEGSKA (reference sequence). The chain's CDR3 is CSPQDGTVPSYEQYF. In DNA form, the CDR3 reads TGCAGTCCCCAGGACGGAACAGTGCCTTCGTACGAGCAGTACTTC.